This T cell receptor (beta chain) was observed in a study of lymphopenia after photon versus proton radiotherapy. Points on this clone: Its specificity is unknown.

Overall study results and limits: Photon-treated patients lost naive T cells and TCR diversity; proton-treated stayed stable. After the lymphocyte nadir, photon-treated repertoires showed oligoclonal expansion, especially of CD8+ Temra cells.

Sequencing was performed with immunoSEQ multiplex PCR; in TCRdb, only in-frame clones are kept and a portion is missing. Here the sample spans approximately 91,000 clones, around 82% being singletons. Sequences were derived from peripheral blood, sampled from a patient treated with proton-based radiotherapy. The origin of this receptor is a man aged 55 to 70 with pancreatic cancer.

The CDR3 nucleotides read TGTGCCAGCAGTACCCCGACTAGCGGGTACTCCTACGAGCAGTACTTC. Its translation is CASSTPTSGYSYEQYF. V usage is TRBV28 and J usage is TRBJ2-7; 10 bases line up with TRBD2. After removal of 5 bases from V and 0 bases from J, the junction contained 7 bases not matched to a gene. The length of the CDR3 is 16 residues. Germline-derived CDR1 and CDR2 are MDHEN and SYDVKM.